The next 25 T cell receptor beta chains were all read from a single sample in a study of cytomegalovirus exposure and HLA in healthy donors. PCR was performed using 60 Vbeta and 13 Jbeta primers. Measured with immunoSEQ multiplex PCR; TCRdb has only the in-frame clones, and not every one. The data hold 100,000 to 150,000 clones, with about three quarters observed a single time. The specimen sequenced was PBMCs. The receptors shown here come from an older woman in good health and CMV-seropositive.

The CDR3 region has the DNA TGTGCCAGCAGCTTATCCGGAGCTAACTATGGCTACACCTTC. Protein sequence: CASSLSGANYGYTF. V gene TRBV7-2 combines with J gene TRBJ1-2; D ambiguous. From germline, CDR1 is SGHTA and CDR2 FQGNSA. The V end was cut by 2 bases, the J end by 0 bases, with 7 bases between. This CDR3 is 14 amino acids long.

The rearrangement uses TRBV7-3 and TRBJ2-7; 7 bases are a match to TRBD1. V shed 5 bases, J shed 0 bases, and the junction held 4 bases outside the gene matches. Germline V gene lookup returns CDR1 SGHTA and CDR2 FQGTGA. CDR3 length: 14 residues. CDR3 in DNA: TGTGCCAGCAGCCCGGACAGGAGCTCCTACGAGCAGTACTTC. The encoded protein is CASSPDRSSYEQYF.

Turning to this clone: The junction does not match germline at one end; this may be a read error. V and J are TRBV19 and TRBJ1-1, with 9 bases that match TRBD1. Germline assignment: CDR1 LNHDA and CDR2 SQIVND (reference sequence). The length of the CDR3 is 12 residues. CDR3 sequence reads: CASSIEDRGHVF. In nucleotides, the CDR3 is TGTGCCAGTAGTATAGAGGACAGGGGCCATGTTTTT.

CDR3 region: CASTTSGTSYEQYF. The CDR3 bases are TGTGCCAGCACCACTAGCGGGACATCGTACGAGCAGTACTTC. The chain is built from TRBV28 and TRBJ2-7; 10 bases map to TRBD2. Trimming took 7 bases from V and 4 from J; bases not matched to a gene: 7. The germline V gene has CDR1 MDHEN and CDR2 SYDVKM. The CDR3 length is 14 residues.

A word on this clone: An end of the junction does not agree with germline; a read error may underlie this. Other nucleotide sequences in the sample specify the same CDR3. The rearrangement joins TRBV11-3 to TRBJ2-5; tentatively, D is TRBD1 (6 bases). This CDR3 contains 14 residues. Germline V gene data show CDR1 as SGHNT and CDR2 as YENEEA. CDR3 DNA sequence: TGTGCTAGCAGCTCGGACAGCAACAGCGAGACCCAGTACTTC. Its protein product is CASSSDSNSETQYF. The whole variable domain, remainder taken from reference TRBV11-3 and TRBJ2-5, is EAGVVQSPRYKIIEKKQPVAFWCNPISGHNTLYWYLQNLGQGPELLIRYENEEAVDDSQLPKDRFSAERLKGVDSTLKIQPAELGDSAVYLCASSSDSNSETQYFGPGTRLLVL.

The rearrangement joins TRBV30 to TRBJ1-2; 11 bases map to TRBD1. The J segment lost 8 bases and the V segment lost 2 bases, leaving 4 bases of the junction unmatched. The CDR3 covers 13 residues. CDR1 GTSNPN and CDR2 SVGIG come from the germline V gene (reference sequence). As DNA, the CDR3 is TGTGCCTGGAGTCCCTGGGACAGGGGGGGCTACACCTTC. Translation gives CAWSPWDRGGYTF. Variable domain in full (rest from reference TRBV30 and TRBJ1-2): SQTIHQWPATLVQPVGSPLSLECTVEGTSNPNLYWYRQAAGRGLQLLFYSVGIGQISSEVPQNLSASRPQDRQFILSSKKLLLSDSGFYLCAWSPWDRGGYTFGSGTRLTVV.

The CDR3 spells CASSQSGQRYTGELFF. The CDR3 DNA reads as TGCGCCAGCAGCCAGTCGGGACAGCGATACACCGGGGAGCTGTTTTTT. The chain is built from TRBV5-1 and TRBJ2-2; 7 bases match TRBD1. The CDR3 is made up of 16 amino acids. V gave up 4 bases and J gave up 3 bases; unmatched junction bases: 9. The germline V gene encodes CDR1 SGHRS and CDR2 YFSETQ.

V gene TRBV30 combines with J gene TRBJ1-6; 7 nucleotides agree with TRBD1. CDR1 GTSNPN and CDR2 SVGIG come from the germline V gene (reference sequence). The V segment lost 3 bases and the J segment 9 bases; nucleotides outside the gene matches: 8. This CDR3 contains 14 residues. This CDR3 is CAWSPRQGSSPLHF. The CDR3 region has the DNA TGTGCCTGGAGCCCGAGACAGGGTTCTTCACCCCTCCACTTT.

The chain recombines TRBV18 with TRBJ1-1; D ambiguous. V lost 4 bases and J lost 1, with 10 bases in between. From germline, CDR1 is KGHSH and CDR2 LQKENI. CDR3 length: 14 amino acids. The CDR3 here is CASSLSTPNTEAFF. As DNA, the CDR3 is TGTGCCAGCTCACTTTCAACTCCGAACACTGAAGCTTTCTTT.

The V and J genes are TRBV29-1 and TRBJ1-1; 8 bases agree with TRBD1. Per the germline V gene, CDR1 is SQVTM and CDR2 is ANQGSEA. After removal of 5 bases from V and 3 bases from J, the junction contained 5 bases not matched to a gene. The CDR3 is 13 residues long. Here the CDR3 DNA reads TGCAGCGTTCGTTCGACAGGGGACACTGAAGCTTTCTTT. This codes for CSVRSTGDTEAFF.

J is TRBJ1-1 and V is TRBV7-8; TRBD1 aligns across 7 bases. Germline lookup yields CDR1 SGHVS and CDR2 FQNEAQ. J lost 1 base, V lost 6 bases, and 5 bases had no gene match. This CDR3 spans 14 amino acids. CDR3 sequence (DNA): TGTGCCAGCAGACACAGGGGTCAGAACACTGAAGCTTTCTTT. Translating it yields CASRHRGQNTEAFF.

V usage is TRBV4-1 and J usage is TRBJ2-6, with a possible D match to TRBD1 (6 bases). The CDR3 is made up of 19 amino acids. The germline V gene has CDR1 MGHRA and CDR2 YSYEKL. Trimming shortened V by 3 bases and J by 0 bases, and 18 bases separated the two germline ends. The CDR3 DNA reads TGCGCCAGCAGCCACCCCTCGGCAGGGGCCAGCTCTGGGGCCAACGTCCTGACTTTC. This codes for CASSHPSAGASSGANVLTF.

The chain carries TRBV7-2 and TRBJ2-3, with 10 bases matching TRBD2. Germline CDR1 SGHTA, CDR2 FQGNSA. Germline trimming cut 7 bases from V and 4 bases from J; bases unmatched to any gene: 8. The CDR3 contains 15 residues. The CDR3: CASTPALAGADTQYF. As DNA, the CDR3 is TGTGCCAGCACCCCCGCTCTAGCGGGAGCAGATACGCAGTATTTT.

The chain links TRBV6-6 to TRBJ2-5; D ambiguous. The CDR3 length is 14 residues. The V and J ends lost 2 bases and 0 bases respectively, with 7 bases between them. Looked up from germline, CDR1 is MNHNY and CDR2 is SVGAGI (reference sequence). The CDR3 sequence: CASSYGEYQETQYF. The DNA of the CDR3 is TGTGCCAGCAGTTACGGAGAGTACCAAGAGACCCAGTACTTC.

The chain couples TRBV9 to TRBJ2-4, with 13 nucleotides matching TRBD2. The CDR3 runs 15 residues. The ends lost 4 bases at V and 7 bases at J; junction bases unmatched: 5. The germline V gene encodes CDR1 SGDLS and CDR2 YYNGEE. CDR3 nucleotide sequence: TGTGCCAGCAGCAGAGGACTAGCGGGAGTTAACATTCAGTACTTC. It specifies CASSRGLAGVNIQYF.

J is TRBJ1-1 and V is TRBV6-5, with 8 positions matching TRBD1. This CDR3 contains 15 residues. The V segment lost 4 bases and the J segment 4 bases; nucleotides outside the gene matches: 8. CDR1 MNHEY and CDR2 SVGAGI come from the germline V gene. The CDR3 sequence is CASSFDRGYTTEAFF. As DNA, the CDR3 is TGTGCCAGCAGTTTCGACAGGGGATATACCACTGAAGCTTTCTTT.

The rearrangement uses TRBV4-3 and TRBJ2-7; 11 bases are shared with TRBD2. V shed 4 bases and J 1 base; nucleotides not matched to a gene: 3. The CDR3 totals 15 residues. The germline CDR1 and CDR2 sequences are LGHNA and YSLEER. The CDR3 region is CASSPRLAGSYEQYF. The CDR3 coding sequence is TGCGCCAGCAGCCCCCGACTAGCGGGATCCTACGAGCAGTACTTC.

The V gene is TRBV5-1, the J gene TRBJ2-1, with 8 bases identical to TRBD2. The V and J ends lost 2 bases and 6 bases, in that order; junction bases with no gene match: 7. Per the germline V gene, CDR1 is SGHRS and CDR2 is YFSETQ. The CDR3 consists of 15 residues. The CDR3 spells CASSFSGNSVNEQFF. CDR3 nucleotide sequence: TGCGCCAGCAGCTTTAGCGGGAATTCGGTCAATGAGCAGTTCTTC.

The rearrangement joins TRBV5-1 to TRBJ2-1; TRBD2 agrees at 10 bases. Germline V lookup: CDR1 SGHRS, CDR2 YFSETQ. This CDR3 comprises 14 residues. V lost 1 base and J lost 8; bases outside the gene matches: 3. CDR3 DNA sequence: TGCGCCAGCAGCTTGCCTAGCGGGGGATATGAGCAGTTCTTC. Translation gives CASSLPSGGYEQFF.

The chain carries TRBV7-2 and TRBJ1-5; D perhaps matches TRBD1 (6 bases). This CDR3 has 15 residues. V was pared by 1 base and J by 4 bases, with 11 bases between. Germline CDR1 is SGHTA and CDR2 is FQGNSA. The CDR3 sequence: CASSLVGTSNQPQHF. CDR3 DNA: TGTGCCAGCAGCTTAGTAGGGACAAGTAATCAGCCCCAGCATTTT.

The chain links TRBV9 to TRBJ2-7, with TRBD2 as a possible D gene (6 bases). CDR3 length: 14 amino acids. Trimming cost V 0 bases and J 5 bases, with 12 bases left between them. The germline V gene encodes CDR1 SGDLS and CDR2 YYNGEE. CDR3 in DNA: TGTGCCAGCAGCGTAGAAACTAGCCGAAACGAGCAGTACTTC. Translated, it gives CASSVETSRNEQYF. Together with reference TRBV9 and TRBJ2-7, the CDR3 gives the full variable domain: DSGVTQTPKHLITATGQRVTLRCSPRSGDLSVYWYQQSLDQGLQFLIQYYNGEERAKGNILERFSAQQFPDLHSELNLSSLELGDSALYFCASSVETSRNEQYFGPGTRLTVT.

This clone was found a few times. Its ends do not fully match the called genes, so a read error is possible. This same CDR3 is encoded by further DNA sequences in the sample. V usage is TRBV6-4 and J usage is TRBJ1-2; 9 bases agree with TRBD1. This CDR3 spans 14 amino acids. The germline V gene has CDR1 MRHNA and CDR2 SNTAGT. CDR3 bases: TGCGCCAGCAGTCCCGGGACAGGGACCTATGGCTACACCTTC. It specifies CASSPGTGTYGYTF.

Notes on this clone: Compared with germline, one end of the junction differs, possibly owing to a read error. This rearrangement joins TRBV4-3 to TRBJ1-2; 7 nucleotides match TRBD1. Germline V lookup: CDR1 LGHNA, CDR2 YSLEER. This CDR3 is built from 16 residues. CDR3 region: CANSQVFTDRDYGYTF. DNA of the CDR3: TGCGCCAACAGCCAAGTATTCACTGACAGGGACTATGGCTACACCTTC.

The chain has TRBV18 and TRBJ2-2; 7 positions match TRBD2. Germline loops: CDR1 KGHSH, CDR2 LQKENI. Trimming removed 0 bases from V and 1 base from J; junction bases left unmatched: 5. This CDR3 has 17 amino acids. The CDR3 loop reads CASSPPLGGGNTGELFF. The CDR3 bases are TGTGCCAGCTCACCACCGCTCGGCGGGGGGAACACCGGGGAGCTGTTTTTT.

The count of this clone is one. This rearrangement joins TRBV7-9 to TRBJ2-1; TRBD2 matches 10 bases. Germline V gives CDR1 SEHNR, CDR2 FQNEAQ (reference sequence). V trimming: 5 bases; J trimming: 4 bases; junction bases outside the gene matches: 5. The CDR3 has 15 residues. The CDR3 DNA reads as TGTGCCAGCAGCGCAAGCGGGGGGGATTACAATGAGCAGTTCTTC. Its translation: CASSASGGDYNEQFF.